This TCR beta chain was identified in a study of chemoradiotherapy in HPV16-positive cancers. About the study: Candidate HPV-specific T-cell clones and common TCR motifs came from functional assays in a couple of HPV16-positive patients.

TCRdb's copy holds only in-frame clones and misses some; the assay was immunoSEQ multiplex PCR. The top ten hold almost 3% of the sample, which has about 7,600 clones, about 79% seen once. The CDR3 runs to 14 residues. CDR1 and CDR2 (germline): LNHNV, YYDKDF (reference sequence). The germline V and J ends were trimmed by 3 bases and 4 bases, with 12 bases remaining between them. Sample: blood, taken from a patient who underwent chemoradiotherapy. This TCR derives from a human donor with HPV-associated anogenital cancer. This chain joins TRBV15 and TRBJ1-2; D is uncertain. Here the CDR3 reads CATSRTQTIYGYTF. The CDR3 coding sequence is TGTGCCACCAGCAGGACACAGACGATCTATGGCTACACCTTC.